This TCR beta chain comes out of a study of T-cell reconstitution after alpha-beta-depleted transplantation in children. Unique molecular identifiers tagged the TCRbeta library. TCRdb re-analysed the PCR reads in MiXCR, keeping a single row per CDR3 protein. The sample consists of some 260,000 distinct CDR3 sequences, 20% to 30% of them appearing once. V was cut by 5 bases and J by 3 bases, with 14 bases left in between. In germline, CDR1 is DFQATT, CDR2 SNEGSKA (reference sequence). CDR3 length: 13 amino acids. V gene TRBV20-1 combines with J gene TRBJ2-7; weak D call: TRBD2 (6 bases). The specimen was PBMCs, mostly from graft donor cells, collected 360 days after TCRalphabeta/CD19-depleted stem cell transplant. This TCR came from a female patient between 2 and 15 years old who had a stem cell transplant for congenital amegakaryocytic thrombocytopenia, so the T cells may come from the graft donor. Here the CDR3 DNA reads TGCAGTGCTTATAGCGGAGCCGTCTACGAGCAGTACTTC. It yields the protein CSAYSGAVYEQYF.